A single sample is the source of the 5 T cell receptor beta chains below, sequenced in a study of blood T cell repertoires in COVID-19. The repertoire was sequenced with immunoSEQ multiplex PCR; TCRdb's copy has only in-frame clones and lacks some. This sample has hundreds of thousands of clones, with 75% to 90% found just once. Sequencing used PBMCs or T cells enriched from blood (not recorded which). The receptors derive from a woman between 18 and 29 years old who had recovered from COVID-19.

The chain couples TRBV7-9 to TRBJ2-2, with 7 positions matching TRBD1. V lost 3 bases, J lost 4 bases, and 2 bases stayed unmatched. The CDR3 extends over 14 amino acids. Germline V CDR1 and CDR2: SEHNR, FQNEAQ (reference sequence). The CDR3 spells CASSLTGITGELFF. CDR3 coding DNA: TGTGCCAGCAGCTTGACAGGGATCACCGGGGAGCTGTTTTTT.

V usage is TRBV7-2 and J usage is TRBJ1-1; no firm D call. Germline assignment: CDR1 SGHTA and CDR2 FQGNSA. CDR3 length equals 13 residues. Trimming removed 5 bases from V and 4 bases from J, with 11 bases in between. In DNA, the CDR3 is TGTGCCAGCAGCGTCCGACCAGGCACTGAAGCTTTCTTT. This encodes CASSVRPGTEAFF.

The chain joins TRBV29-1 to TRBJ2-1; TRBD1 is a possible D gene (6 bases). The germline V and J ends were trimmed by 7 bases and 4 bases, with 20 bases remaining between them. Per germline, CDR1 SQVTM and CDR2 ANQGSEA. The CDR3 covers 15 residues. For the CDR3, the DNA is TGCAGCGCAGCTGCCGGGACACTCACATACAATGAGCAGTTCTTC. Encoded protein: CSAAAGTLTYNEQFF.

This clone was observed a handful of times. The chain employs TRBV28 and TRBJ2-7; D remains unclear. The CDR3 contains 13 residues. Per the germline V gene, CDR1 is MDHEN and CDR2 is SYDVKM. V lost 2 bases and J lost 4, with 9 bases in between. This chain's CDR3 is CASSLVRVYEQYF. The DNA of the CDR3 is TGTGCCAGCAGTTTAGTACGGGTTTACGAGCAGTACTTC.

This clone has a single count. DNA for the CDR3: TGTGCCAGCAGTTATACAGGGTTCAACACTGAAGCTTTCTTT. Protein: CASSYTGFNTEAFF. This rearrangement joins TRBV28 to TRBJ1-1; possibly TRBD1 for D (6 bases). In germline, CDR1 is MDHEN, CDR2 SYDVKM. Trimming took off 4 bases at V and 2 bases at J, with 11 bases between the two ends. The CDR3 spans 14 residues. Filled out from reference TRBV28 and TRBJ1-1, the complete variable domain reads DVKVTQSSRYLVKRTGEKVFLECVQDMDHENMFWYRQDPGLGLRLIYFSYDVKMKEKGDIPEGYSVSREKKERFSLILESASTNQTSMYLCASSYTGFNTEAFFGQGTRLTVV.